The T cell receptor (beta chain) described here comes from a study of T cell changes during pregnancy in multiple sclerosis. TCRdb keeps only in-frame clones here, not all; method: immunoSEQ multiplex PCR. The data hold tens of thousands of clones, with 93% observed a single time. CDR1 is ENHRY and CDR2 is SYGVKD in the germline V gene. V lost 10 bases and J lost 5; bases outside the gene matches: 6. This CDR3 region has 13 residues. Specimen: CD4+ T cells from peripheral blood mononuclear cells, collected after pregnancy. The chain carries TRBV10-3 and TRBJ2-1, with 9 bases matching TRBD1. This TCR was recovered from a female donor with multiple sclerosis, enrolled in a pregnancy study. The DNA for the CDR3 is TGTGCCAGTGCCAGACAGGGGGACAATGAGCAGTTCTTC. Translating it yields CASARQGDNEQFF.